This T cell receptor (beta chain) appears in the sequencing data of a study of Ad26.COV2.S vaccination and SARS-CoV-2 variants. Across the whole study: Recipients of Ad26.COV2.S got it intramuscularly, once or twice 56 days apart. Regarding the study as a whole: Breadth, reportedly substantial, characterized the spike-specific CD8+ and CD4+ T cell responses after vaccination.

V shed 0 bases, J shed 3 bases, and the junction held 1 base outside the gene matches. Germline V gene data show CDR1 as SNHLY and CDR2 as FYNNEI. This CDR3 spans 15 amino acids. Treatment indicated: 15 to 20 received Ad26.COV2.S at low or high dose, single or two shots; about five received placebo; per-sample allocation not given. Samples came from day 63 after the first vaccine or placebo injection. An Ad26 vector carrying the Wuhan-strain SARS-CoV-2 spike served as the vaccine. This clone was seen a few times. What it binds is unknown. The protocol was immunoSEQ multiplex PCR, while the TCRdb copy is restricted to in-frame clones and leaves out a portion. The top ten hold 1.7% of the sample, which has about 500,000 clones, approximately 90% seen once.

The sequence was obtained from a person between 18 and 65 years old who received the Ad26.COV2.S COVID-19 vaccine or a placebo. The V gene is TRBV2, the J gene TRBJ2-7; 11 bases agree with TRBD1. The input for sequencing was peripheral blood, taken in a trial of Ad26.COV2.S vaccine versus placebo. This chain's CDR3 is CASSEAGTGGYEQYF. The CDR3 coding sequence is TGTGCCAGCAGTGAAGCCGGGACAGGGGGCTACGAGCAGTACTTC.